These 17 T cell receptor beta chains were all obtained from the same sample, sequenced in a study of T cells in Graves' hyperthyroidism and ophthalmopathy (dated by TCRdb to about 2019). The receptor library was made with multiplex PCR. Instrument on record: Illumina HiSeq 2000. The TCR beta CDR3 regions were amplified from RNA transcripts. For the first round of RT-PCR on the TCR CDR3, the HTBI primer set was used together with the Qiagen OneStep RT-PCR kit. Through fastp at Q25 and MiXCR, TCRdb rebuilt clones from the public reads, retaining in-frame beta chains. When rows share a CDR3 protein, they turn into one entry using the most common DNA and genes. In all, the sample holds more than 550,000 distinct CDR3 sequences, and roughly a sixth of those were seen once. The biggest ten clones account for roughly 16% of the sample. Sequencing used blood. These receptors originate from a man aged 50 to 60 with Graves' hyperthyroidism.

The J gene is TRBJ2-1, the V gene TRBV27; 16 bases match TRBD2. The V segment lost 6 bases and the J segment 0 bases; nucleotides outside the gene matches: 11. The CDR3 runs 20 residues. CDR1 MNHEY and CDR2 SMNVEV come from the germline V gene (reference sequence). This chain's CDR3 is CASRDSGTSGRAGSYNEQFF. CDR3 DNA: TGTGCCAGCAGAGATTCCGGGACTAGCGGGAGGGCTGGCTCCTACAATGAGCAGTTCTTC.

This clonotype was observed at least ten times. The chain is built from TRBV28 and TRBJ2-1, with 9 bases identical to TRBD1. Germline CDR1 MDHEN, CDR2 SYDVKM. V shed 7 bases, J shed 9 bases, and the junction held 7 bases outside the gene matches. The CDR3 spans 13 residues. CDR3 DNA sequence: TGTGCCAGCACCTCTGGACAGGGGAGTGAGCAGTTCTTC. This encodes CASTSGQGSEQFF.

This clonotype was counted between two and nine times. Here the CDR3 DNA reads TGTGCCAGCAGCCATTTCAACGCCGAGCAGTACTTC. This gives the protein CASSHFNAEQYF. The rearrangement uses TRBV3-1 and TRBJ2-7; the D is unclear. This CDR3 is built from 12 residues. In germline, CDR1 is LGHDT, CDR2 YNNKEL (reference sequence). V was cut by 3 bases and J by 6 bases, with 9 bases left in between.

There are many counts of this clonotype. The chain combines TRBV6-1 with TRBJ1-2; TRBD1 agrees at 7 bases. This CDR3 is built from 15 residues. In germline, CDR1 is MNHNS, CDR2 SASEGT. Trimming removed 10 bases from V and 3 bases from J; junction bases left unmatched: 14. In nucleotides, the CDR3 is TGTGCCACCGAATCCAACAGGGGCGCCGACTATGGCTACACCTTC. This translates into CATESNRGADYGYTF.

A remark on this clonotype: Just one base apart from a much larger clone, this may be a read error. This sequence joins TRBV6-1 and TRBJ2-6; 8 positions agree with TRBD1. This CDR3 contains 16 residues. The germline gives CDR1 MNHNS, CDR2 SASEGT. In DNA form, the CDR3 reads TGTGCCTGCAGTGCAGGACAGGGCTCTGGGGCCAACGTCCTGACTTTC. Translated, it gives CACSAGQGSGANVLTF.

Only a few counts were recorded for this clonotype. The CDR3 region is CASSSEGAEQFF. The CDR3 DNA reads TGCGCCAGCAGCTCCGAGGGGGCTGAGCAGTTCTTC. V gene TRBV5-1 combines with J gene TRBJ2-1; TRBD1 matches at 7 bases. V shed 3 bases, J shed 9 bases, and the junction held 3 bases outside the gene matches. There are 12 residues in the CDR3. Germline CDR1 and CDR2: SGHRS and YFSETQ.

This clonotype occurred many times. This chain links TRBV7-3 with TRBJ2-3, with D uncertain. CDR3 length equals 12 residues. The V gene's germline CDR1 is SGHTA and CDR2 FQGTGA. Trimming took 5 bases from V and 6 from J, leaving 9 bases between them. In DNA, the CDR3 is TGTGCCAGCAGCGCTCTTGGGGATACGCAGTATTTT. This gives the protein CASSALGDTQYF.

This chain connects TRBV5-6 to TRBJ2-7; the match to TRBD2 covers 12 bases. The CDR3 extends over 15 amino acids. With 0 bases clipped from V and 6 bases from J, the junction kept 4 bases outside the gene matches. Looked up from germline, CDR1 is SGHDT and CDR2 is YYEEEE. CDR3 bases: TGTGCCAGCAGCTTGGGCGGACTAGCGGGAACCGAGCAGTACTTC. This sequence encodes CASSLGGLAGTEQYF.

The rearrangement joins TRBV5-6 to TRBJ1-5; D perhaps matches TRBD1 (5 bases). This CDR3 spans 16 amino acids. Trimming removed 0 bases at V and 2 bases at J, with 12 bases between. Germline assignment: CDR1 SGHDT and CDR2 YYEEEE. CDR3 region: CASSLAAGTGNQPQHF. The CDR3 DNA follows: TGTGCCAGCAGCTTGGCCGCCGGGACGGGCAATCAGCCCCAGCATTTT.

The V and J genes are TRBV13 and TRBJ2-7; 8 nucleotides align to TRBD1. Unmatched junction bases numbered 7, after V lost 9 bases and J lost 3 bases. CDR1 and CDR2 from the germline V gene are PRHDT and FYEKMQ (reference sequence). The length of the CDR3 is 13 residues. Here the CDR3 reads CASTTGDGYEQYF. The CDR3, as DNA: TGTGCCAGTACGACAGGGGACGGCTACGAGCAGTACTTC.

At least ten counts were recorded for this clonotype. This rearrangement joins TRBV6-1 to TRBJ2-3; 10 nucleotides match TRBD2. V lost 5 bases and J lost 2; bases outside the gene matches: 4. CDR1 and CDR2 (germline): MNHNS, SASEGT. The CDR3 is 15 amino acids. This CDR3 is CASSSGLAATDTQYF. The CDR3, as DNA: TGTGCCAGCAGTTCAGGACTAGCGGCCACAGATACGCAGTATTTT.

There are many counts of this clonotype. The V call is TRBV2, the J call TRBJ2-6; no clear D gene. The germline V gene encodes CDR1 SNHLY and CDR2 FYNNEI. The V end lost 6 bases, the J end lost 0 bases, and 12 bases lay between the germline ends. The CDR3 covers 16 residues. Written as DNA, the CDR3 is TGTGCCAGCAGAGAGAAGGGATACTCTGGGGCCAACGTCCTGACTTTC. It yields the protein CASREKGYSGANVLTF.

Turning to this clonotype: Being one base from a much bigger clone, this may be a read error. V usage is TRBV28 and J usage is TRBJ2-7, with 9 bases fitting TRBD1. Germline-derived CDR1 and CDR2 are MDHEN and SYDVKM. J gave up 2 bases and V 5 bases, and 16 bases lay outside the gene matches. This CDR3 region has 18 residues. CDR3 loop: CASSLFPKWDRVAYEQYF. The CDR3 coding sequence is TGTGCCAGCAGTCTTTTCCCAAAATGGGACAGGGTCGCCTACGAGCAGTACTTC.

The chain links TRBV5-1 to TRBJ1-6; TRBD1 agrees at 9 bases. The ends lost 2 bases at V and 5 bases at J; junction bases unmatched: 5. This CDR3 contains 16 residues. From germline, CDR1 is SGHRS and CDR2 YFSETQ. The CDR3 nucleotides are TGCGCCAGCAGCTTCCGTGACAGGGGGAATAATTCACCCCTCCACTTT. Translating gives CASSFRDRGNNSPLHF.

In its sample, this clonotype was seen many times. The CDR3 DNA reads TGCAGTGCTAAAGGGACAGATGATGCTCGGTATGGCTACACCTTC. Translating it yields CSAKGTDDARYGYTF. The chain joins TRBV20-1 to TRBJ1-2, with 7 bases fitting TRBD1. The germline V gene has CDR1 DFQATT and CDR2 SNEGSKA (reference sequence). Trimming cost V 4 bases and J 5 bases; bases outside gene matches: 13. The CDR3 has 15 amino acids.

This clonotype was seen ten or more times. The chain has TRBV6-2 or TRBV6-3 and TRBJ2-7, with TRBD1 as a possible D gene (5 bases). CDR3 size: 14 residues. V lost 0 bases and J lost 3, with 9 bases in between. Per the germline V gene, CDR1 is MNHEY and CDR2 is SVGEGT. For the CDR3, the DNA is TGTGCCAGCAGTTACTCCGGTCAGGGCTACGAGCAGTACTTC. Translated: CASSYSGQGYEQYF.

On this clonotype: This CDR3 fails to terminate in the conserved phenylalanine or tryptophan, so it likely reflects a read error. The rearrangement joins TRBV27 to TRBJ2-1; 7 positions match TRBD1. The trim removed 4 bases at V and 6 bases at J, leaving 6 bases unmatched. Per the germline V gene, CDR1 is MNHEY and CDR2 is SMNVEV (reference sequence). There are 14 residues in the CDR3. CDR3 residues: CASSSPTGSNEQFL. As DNA, the CDR3 is TGTGCCAGCAGTTCCCCGACAGGGTCCAATGAGCAGTTCCTC.